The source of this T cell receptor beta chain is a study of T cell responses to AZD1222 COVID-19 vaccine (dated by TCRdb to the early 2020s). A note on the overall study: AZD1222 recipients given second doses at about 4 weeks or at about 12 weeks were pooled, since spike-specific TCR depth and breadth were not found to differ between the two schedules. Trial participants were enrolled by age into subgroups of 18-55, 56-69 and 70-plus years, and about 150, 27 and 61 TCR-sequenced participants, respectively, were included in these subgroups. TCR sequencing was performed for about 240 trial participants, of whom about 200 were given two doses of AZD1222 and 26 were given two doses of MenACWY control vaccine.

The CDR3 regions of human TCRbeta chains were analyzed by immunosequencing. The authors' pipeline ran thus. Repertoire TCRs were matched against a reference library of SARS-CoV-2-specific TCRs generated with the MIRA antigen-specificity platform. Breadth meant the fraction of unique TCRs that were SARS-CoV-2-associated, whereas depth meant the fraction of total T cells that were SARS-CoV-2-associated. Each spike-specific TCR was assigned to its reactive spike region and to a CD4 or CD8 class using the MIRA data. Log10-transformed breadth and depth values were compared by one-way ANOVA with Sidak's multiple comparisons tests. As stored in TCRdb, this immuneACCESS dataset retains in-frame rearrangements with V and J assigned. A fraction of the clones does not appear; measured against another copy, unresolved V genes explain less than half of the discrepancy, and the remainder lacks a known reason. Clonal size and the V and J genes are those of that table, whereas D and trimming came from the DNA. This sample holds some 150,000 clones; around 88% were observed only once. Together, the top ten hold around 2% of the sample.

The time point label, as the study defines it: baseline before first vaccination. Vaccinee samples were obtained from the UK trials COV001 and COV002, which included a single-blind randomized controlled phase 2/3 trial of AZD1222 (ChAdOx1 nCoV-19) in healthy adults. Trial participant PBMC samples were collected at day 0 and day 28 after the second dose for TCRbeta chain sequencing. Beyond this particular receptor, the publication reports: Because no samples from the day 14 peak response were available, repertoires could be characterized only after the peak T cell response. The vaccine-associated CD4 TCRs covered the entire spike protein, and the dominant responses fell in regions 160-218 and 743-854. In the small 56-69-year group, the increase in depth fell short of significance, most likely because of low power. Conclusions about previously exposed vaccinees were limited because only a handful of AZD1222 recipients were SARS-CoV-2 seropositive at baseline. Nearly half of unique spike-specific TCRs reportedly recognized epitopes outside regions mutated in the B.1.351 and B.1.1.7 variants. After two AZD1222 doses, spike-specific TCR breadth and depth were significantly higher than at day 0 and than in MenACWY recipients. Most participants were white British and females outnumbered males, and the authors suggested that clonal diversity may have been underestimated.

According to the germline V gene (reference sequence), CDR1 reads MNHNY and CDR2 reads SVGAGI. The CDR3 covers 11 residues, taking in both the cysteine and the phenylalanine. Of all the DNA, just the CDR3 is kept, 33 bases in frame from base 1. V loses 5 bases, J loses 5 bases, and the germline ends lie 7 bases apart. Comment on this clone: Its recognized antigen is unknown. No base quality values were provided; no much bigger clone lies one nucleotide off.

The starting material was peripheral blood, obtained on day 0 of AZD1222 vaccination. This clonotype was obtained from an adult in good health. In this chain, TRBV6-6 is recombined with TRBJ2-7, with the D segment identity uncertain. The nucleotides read TGTGCCAGCAGTAACGAAAACGAGCAGTACTTC. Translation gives CASSNENEQYF.